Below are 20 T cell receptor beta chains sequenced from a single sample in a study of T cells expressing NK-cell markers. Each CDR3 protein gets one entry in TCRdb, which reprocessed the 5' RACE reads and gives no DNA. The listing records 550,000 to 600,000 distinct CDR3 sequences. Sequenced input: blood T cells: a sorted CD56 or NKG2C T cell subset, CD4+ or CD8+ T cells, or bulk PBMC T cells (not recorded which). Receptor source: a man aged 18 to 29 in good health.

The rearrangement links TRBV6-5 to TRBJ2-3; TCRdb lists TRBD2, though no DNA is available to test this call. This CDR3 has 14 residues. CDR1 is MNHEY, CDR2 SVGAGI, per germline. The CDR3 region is CASSFSGRGTPQYF.

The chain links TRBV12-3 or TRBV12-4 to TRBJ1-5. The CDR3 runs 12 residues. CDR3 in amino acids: CASASSNQPQHF.

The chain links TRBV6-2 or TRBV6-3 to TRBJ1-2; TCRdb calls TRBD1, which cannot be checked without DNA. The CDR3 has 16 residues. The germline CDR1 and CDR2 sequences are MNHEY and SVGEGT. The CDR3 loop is CASSYSTGERWYGYTF.

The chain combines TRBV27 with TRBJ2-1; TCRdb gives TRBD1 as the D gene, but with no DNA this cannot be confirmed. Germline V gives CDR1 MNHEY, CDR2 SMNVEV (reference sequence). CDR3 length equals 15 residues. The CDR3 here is CASSPTGGAYNEQFF.

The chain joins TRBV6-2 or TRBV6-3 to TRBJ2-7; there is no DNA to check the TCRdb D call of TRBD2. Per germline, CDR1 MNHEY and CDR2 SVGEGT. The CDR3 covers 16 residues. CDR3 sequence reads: CASTQLAGGPRVEQYF.

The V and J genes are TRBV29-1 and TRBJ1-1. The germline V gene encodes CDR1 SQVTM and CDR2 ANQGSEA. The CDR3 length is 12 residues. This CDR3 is CSVGRRNTEAFF.

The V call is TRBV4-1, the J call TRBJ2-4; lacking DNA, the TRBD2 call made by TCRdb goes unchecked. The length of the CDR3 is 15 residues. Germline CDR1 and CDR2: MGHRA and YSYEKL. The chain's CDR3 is CASSQEGREYYIQYF.

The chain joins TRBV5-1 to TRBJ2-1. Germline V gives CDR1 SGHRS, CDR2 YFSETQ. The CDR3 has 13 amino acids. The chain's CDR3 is CASSLTDDNEQFF. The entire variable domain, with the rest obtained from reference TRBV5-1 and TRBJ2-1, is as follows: KAGVTQTPRYLIKTRGQQVTLSCSPISGHRSVSWYQQTPGQGLQFLFEYFSETQRNKGNFPGRFSGRQFSNSRSEMNVSTLELGDSALYLCASSLTDDNEQFFGPGTRLTVL.

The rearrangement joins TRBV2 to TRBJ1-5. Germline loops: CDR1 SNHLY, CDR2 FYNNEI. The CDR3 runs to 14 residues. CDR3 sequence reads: CASMRFSTNQPQHF. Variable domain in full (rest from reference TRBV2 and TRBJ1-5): EPEVTQTPSHQVTQMGQEVILRCVPISNHLYFYWYRQILGQKVEFLVSFYNNEISEKSEIFDDQFSVERPDGSNFTLKIRSTKLEDSAMYFCASMRFSTNQPQHFGDGTRLSIL.

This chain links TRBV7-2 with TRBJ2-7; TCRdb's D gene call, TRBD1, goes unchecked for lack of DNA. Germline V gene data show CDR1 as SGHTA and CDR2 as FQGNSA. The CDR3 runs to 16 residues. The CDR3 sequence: CASSSVVVTGSYEQYF.

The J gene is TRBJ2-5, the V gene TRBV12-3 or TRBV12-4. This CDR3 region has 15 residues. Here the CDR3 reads CASTNPGSFSETQYF.

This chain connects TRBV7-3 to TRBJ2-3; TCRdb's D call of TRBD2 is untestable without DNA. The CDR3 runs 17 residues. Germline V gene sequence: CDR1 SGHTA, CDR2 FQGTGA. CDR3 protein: CASSPQPGLASTDTQYF. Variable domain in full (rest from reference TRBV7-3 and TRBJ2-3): GAGVSQTPSNKVTEKGKYVELRCDPISGHTALYWYRQSLGQGPEFLIYFQGTGAADDSGLPNDRFFAVRPEGSVSTLKIQRTERGDSAVYLCASSPQPGLASTDTQYFGPGTRLTVL.

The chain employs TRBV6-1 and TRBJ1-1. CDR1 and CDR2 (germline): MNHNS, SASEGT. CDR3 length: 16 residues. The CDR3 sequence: CASSEFRGSRNTEAFF.

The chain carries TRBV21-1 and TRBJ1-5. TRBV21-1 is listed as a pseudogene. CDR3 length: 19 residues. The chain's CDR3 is CASSKDPWGGAVGNQPQHF.

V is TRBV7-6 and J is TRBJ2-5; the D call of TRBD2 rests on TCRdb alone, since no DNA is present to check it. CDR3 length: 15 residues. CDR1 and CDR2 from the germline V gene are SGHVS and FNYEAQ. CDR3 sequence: CASSSGLAGEKTQYF.

CDR3 sequence reads: CASSARTGQNTEAFF. The rearrangement links TRBV11-1 to TRBJ1-1; TCRdb lists TRBD1, though no DNA is available to test this call. The length of the CDR3 is 15 residues. The germline gives CDR1 SGHAT, CDR2 FQDESV (reference sequence).

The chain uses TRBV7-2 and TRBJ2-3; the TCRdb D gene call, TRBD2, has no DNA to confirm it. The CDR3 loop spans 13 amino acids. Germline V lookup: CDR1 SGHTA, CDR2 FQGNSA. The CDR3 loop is CASSLGREGTQYF.

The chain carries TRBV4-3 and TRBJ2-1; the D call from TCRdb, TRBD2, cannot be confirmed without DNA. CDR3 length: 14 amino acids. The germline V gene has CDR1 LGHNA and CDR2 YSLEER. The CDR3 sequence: CASSQDGVSGSQFF.

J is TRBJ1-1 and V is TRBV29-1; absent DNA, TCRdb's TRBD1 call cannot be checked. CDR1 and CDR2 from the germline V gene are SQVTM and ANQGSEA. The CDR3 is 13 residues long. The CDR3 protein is CSAMTGVDTEAFF.

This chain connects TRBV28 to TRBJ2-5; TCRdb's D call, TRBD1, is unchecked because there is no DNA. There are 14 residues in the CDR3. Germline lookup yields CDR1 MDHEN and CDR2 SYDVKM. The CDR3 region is CASRGQFHQETQYF.